This T cell receptor beta chain was retrieved from a study of T cell repertoires in cytomegalovirus infection. In the study overall: Indicated by public TCR beta signatures were CMV infection and matching HLA type. Points from the study as a whole: Based on cumulative public TCR beta family frequency, carriers of CMV plus the relevant HLA were identified. CMV-specific HLA-C-restricted TCR beta clonotypes dominated the ex vivo response.

Germline CDR1 is SGHAT and CDR2 is FQNNGV. The V gene lost 8 bases and the J gene lost 0 bases, with 8 bases spanning the gap. The CDR3 is made up of 14 amino acids. TCRdb analysed the reads with MiXCR anew, one entry per CDR3 protein. Of 800,000 to 950,000 distinct CDR3 sequences in the sample, around a third were seen once. Comments on this clonotype: Antigen: not known.

The origin of this receptor is a human donor in good health (CMV status not recorded). Some clones in this sample may be carry-over from other donors' samples. Sequenced material: cultured CD8+ T cells from PBMCs, taken from culture after CMV antigen stimulation. The chain uses TRBV11-2 and TRBJ1-6, with D unclear. The CDR3 loop is CASQRSSYNSPLHF. DNA for the CDR3: TGTGCCAGCCAACGGAGCTCCTATAATTCACCCCTCCACTTT.